The present entry profiles one T cell receptor (beta chain) with its context. Trimming pared 6 bases from V and 4 bases from J, leaving 12 bases between. The CDR3 length is 14 residues. The germline CDR1 and CDR2 sequences are SGHTA and FQGNSA. The data stem from a study of shared clonotypes between healthy human individuals. TCRdb's table, derived via immunoSEQ multiplex PCR, lists solely in-frame clones and lacks some. The sample contains 450,000 to 500,000 clones, over 70% of which appear only once. The origin of this receptor is a woman in her thirties or forties in good health. Some clones in this sample may be carry-over from other donors' samples. The V gene is TRBV7-2, the J gene TRBJ2-2, with D perhaps matching TRBD2 (5 bases). Sequencing was performed on PBMCs. The chain's CDR3 is CASSFSVSTGELFF. CDR3 nucleotides: TGTGCCAGCAGTTTTAGCGTTAGCACCGGGGAGCTGTTTTTT.